This TCR beta chain was obtained from a study of monozygotic twins with inflammatory bowel disease. Overall study findings and caveats: The data gave no support to a single strong IBD-associated signal or clonotype.

TCRdb re-called the 5' RACE reads and catalogs CDR3 proteins one per entry, DNA excluded. Its table records approximately 420,000 distinct CDR3 sequences. CDR3 length: 22 residues. Per the germline V gene, CDR1 is MGHRA and CDR2 is YSYEKL. Of note for this clonotype: Its antigen is unknown.

This TCR derives from a human donor with ulcerative colitis or Crohn's disease, or a healthy co-twin of an affected twin (not recorded which). The V call is TRBV4-1, the J call TRBJ2-7; the TCRdb call, TRBD2, lacks DNA for checking. Sequencing was carried out using blood. The chain's CDR3 is CASSQDPGGRDASGQTRYEQYF.